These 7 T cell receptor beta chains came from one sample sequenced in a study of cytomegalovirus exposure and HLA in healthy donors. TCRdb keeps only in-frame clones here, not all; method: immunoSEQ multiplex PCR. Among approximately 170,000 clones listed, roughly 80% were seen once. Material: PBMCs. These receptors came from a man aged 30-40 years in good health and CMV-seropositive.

Here the CDR3 reads CASSAYLEQYF. The CDR3, as DNA: TGTGCCAGCAGTGCTTATTTGGAGCAGTACTTC. This chain links TRBV25-1 with TRBJ2-7; D uncertain. Germline CDR1 reads MGHDK; CDR2 reads SYGVNS. The CDR3 runs to 11 residues. Trimming stripped 4 bases from V and 7 bases from J, with 8 bases between.

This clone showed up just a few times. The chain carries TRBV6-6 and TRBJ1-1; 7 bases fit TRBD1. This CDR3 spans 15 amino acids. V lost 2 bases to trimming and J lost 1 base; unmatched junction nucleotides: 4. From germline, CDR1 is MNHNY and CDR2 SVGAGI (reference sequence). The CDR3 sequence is CASSYTGAGNTEAFF. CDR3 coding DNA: TGTGCCAGCAGTTACACAGGGGCGGGGAACACTGAAGCTTTCTTT.

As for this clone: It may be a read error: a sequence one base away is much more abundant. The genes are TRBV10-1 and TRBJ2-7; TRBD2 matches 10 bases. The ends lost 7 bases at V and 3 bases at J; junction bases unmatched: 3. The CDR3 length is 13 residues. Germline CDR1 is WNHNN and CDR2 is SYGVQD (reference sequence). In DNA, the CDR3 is TGCGCCAGCACCTTAGCGGGGGGCTACGAGCAGTACTTC. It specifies CASTLAGGYEQYF.

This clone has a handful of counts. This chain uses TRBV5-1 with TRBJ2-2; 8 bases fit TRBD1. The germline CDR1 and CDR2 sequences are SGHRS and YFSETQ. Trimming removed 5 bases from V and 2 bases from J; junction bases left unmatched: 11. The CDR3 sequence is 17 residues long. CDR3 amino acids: CASRITTGTGNTGELFF. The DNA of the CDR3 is TGCGCCAGCAGAATAACTACCGGGACAGGAAACACCGGGGAGCTGTTTTTT.

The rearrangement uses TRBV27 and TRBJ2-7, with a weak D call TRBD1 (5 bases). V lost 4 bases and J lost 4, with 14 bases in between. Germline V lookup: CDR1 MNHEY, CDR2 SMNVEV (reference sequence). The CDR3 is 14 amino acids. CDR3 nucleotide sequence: TGTGCCAGCAGTTCAAGACAGAATGTATACGAGCAGTACTTC. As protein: CASSSRQNVYEQYF.

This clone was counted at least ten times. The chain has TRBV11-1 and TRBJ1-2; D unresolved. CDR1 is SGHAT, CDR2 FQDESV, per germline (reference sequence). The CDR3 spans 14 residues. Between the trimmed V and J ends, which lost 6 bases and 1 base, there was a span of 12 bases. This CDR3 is CASSSGSFNYGYTF. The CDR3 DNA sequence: TGTGCCAGCAGTTCGGGATCCTTTAACTATGGCTACACCTTC.

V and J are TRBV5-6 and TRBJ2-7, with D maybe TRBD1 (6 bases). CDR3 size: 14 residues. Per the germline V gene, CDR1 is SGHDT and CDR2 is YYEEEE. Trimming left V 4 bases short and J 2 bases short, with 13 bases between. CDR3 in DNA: TGTGCCAGCAGCAATGGACAGTCCACCTACGAGCAGTACTTC. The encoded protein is CASSNGQSTYEQYF.